This passage covers 22 T cell receptor beta chains from one sample sequenced in a study of T-cell memory formation after mild COVID-19. MiXCR, applied by TCRdb to the 5' RACE reads, yields one record per CDR3 protein. The top ten hold about 8.1% of the sample, which has 550,000 to 650,000 distinct CDR3 sequences, around 15% seen once. The sequencing sample was made of PBMCs or a T cell subset sorted from them (not recorded which). These receptors all come from an adult woman who had mild COVID-19 (a few samples of this study predate the infection). Cell type and time point are not known.

This clonotype appeared a few times. J is TRBJ2-5 and V is TRBV6-5; D remains ambiguous. The germline gives CDR1 MNHEY, CDR2 SVGAGI. The CDR3 is 15 residues long. V was pared by 0 bases and J by 0 bases, with 8 bases between. The CDR3 region is CASSYSAQYQETQYF. CDR3 bases: TGTGCCAGCAGTTACTCGGCCCAATACCAAGAGACCCAGTACTTC.

This clonotype came up a few times. The chain employs TRBV5-1 and TRBJ1-6; 9 bases are shared with TRBD1. The V gene's germline CDR1 is SGHRS and CDR2 YFSETQ. This CDR3 contains 15 residues. The junction had 10 bases not matched to a gene; V was cut back by 4 bases and J by 11 bases. The CDR3 protein is CASSMNTDRGPPLHF. The CDR3 coding sequence is TGCGCCAGCAGCATGAATACGGACAGGGGCCCACCCCTCCACTTT.

In its sample, this clonotype was seen a few times. The V and J genes are TRBV30 and TRBJ2-4, with D tentatively TRBD1 or TRBD2 (5 bases each). The CDR3 extends over 15 amino acids. V was pared by 2 bases and J by 3 bases, with 14 bases between. Germline V gene data show CDR1 as GTSNPN and CDR2 as SVGIG (reference sequence). CDR3 nucleotides: TGTGCCTGGAGTAGGGGCCAGGGAGACAAAAACATTCAGTACTTC. Translating it yields CAWSRGQGDKNIQYF.

This clonotype has just a few counts. The genes are TRBV11-3 and TRBJ2-1; TRBD2 aligns across 8 bases. Germline lookup yields CDR1 SGHNT and CDR2 YENEEA. With V trimmed by 0 bases and J by 5 bases, 6 bases remained unmatched. There are 16 residues in the CDR3. CDR3 nucleotides: TGTGCCAGCAGCTTAGATAATGGCGGGGGGAACAATGAGCAGTTCTTC. This sequence encodes CASSLDNGGGNNEQFF.

The rearrangement uses TRBV24-1 and TRBJ2-2, with D possibly being TRBD1 or TRBD2 (5 bases each). Per germline, CDR1 KGHDR and CDR2 SFDVKD. V was trimmed by 10 bases and J by 0 bases, leaving 11 bases between them. This CDR3 contains 14 residues. The CDR3 sequence is CATRRDANTGELFF. The CDR3 DNA follows: TGTGCCACGCGACGGGACGCGAACACCGGGGAGCTGTTTTTT.

J is TRBJ2-3 and V is TRBV10-3; D is possibly TRBD1 or TRBD2 (5 bases each). Trimming pared 8 bases from V and 0 bases from J, leaving 15 bases between. The CDR3 is 15 residues long. Germline V CDR1 and CDR2: ENHRY, SYGVKD. The CDR3 sequence: CAISDGAASTDTQYF. DNA for the CDR3: TGTGCCATCTCCGACGGGGCGGCTAGCACAGATACGCAGTATTTT.

This clonotype was seen a handful of times. The chain combines TRBV7-9 with TRBJ2-4, with D perhaps matching TRBD1 or TRBD2 (5 bases each). Between the trimmed V and J ends, which lost 3 bases and 2 bases, there was a span of 14 bases. The CDR3 runs 16 residues. Germline V CDR1 and CDR2: SEHNR, FQNEAQ (reference sequence). The CDR3 spells CASSFTKGSTKNIQYF. The CDR3 region has the DNA TGTGCCAGCAGCTTTACTAAGGGGAGTACCAAAAACATTCAGTACTTC.

The sample holds a few counts of this clonotype. This chain connects TRBV11-3 to TRBJ2-4; no reliable D call. This CDR3 region has 18 residues. Germline values: CDR1 SGHNT, CDR2 YENEEA. Trimming removed 5 bases from V and 0 bases from J, with 20 bases in between. CDR3 DNA sequence: TGTGCCAGCAGCCCATCCGACTCGGGTCGCCTAGCCAAAAACATTCAGTACTTC. Protein product: CASSPSDSGRLAKNIQYF.

This sequence joins TRBV5-6 and TRBJ2-7, with D perhaps matching TRBD1 (5 bases). V gave up 0 bases and J gave up 6 bases, with 10 bases separating them. Germline-derived CDR1 and CDR2 are SGHDT and YYEEEE. The CDR3 consists of 13 residues. In DNA, the CDR3 is TGTGCCAGCAGCTTGGGGGGCTCGCTCGAGCAGTACTTC. This encodes CASSLGGSLEQYF. The full variable domain, rest sourced from reference TRBV5-6 and TRBJ2-7, is DAGVTQSPTHLIKTRGQQVTLRCSPKSGHDTVSWYQQALGQGPQFIFQYYEEEERQRGNFPDRFSGHQFPNYSSELNVNALLLGDSALYLCASSLGGSLEQYFGPGTRLTVT.

This clonotype appeared a few times. The rearrangement joins TRBV29-1 to TRBJ2-5; unclear D gene. Trimming took 6 bases from V and 1 from J, leaving 21 bases between them. Germline V gives CDR1 SQVTM, CDR2 ANQGSEA. The CDR3 runs to 16 residues. CDR3 coding DNA: TGCAGCGTCCGCCCCTCACAGAGCTGGGGCCAAGAGACCCAGTACTTC. Amino acids: CSVRPSQSWGQETQYF.

This chain uses TRBV6-6 with TRBJ1-5; TRBD1 aligns across 8 bases. With V trimmed by 6 bases and J by 3 bases, 7 bases remained unmatched. Germline CDR1 MNHNY, CDR2 SVGAGI (reference sequence). The CDR3 is made up of 15 amino acids. CDR3 protein: CASRTETGDNQPQHF. The CDR3 DNA follows: TGTGCCAGCAGGACCGAGACAGGGGACAATCAGCCCCAGCATTTT.

The V gene is TRBV3-1, the J gene TRBJ2-7; perhaps TRBD1 as D (6 bases). CDR1 and CDR2 (germline): LGHDT, YNNKEL (reference sequence). This CDR3 contains 15 residues. Trimming took 3 bases from V and 0 from J, leaving 12 bases between them. The CDR3: CASSQGQTGSYEQYF. The CDR3 nucleotides are TGTGCCAGCAGCCAGGGCCAGACAGGCTCCTACGAGCAGTACTTC.

This clonotype was observed a handful of times. V and J are TRBV27 and TRBJ2-3; TRBD1 matches at 7 bases. The V and J ends lost 6 bases and 4 bases, in that order; junction bases with no gene match: 7. This CDR3 comprises 14 residues. Germline loops: CDR1 MNHEY, CDR2 SMNVEV (reference sequence). CDR3 in DNA: TGTGCCAGCAGGCCCGACAGGGAATCAGATACGCAGTATTTT. Protein: CASRPDRESDTQYF.

The chain is built from TRBV29-1 and TRBJ1-1, with 8 bases matching TRBD1. V was clipped by 7 bases and J by 4 bases; unmatched bases: 5. The germline V gene has CDR1 SQVTM and CDR2 ANQGSEA. The CDR3 sequence is 12 residues long. Here the CDR3 reads CSGRQGSTEAFF. The CDR3 DNA follows: TGCAGCGGGAGACAGGGGAGCACTGAAGCTTTCTTT.

The chain combines TRBV2 with TRBJ2-7; 9 nucleotides align to TRBD1. The V segment lost 3 bases and the J segment 3 bases; nucleotides outside the gene matches: 9. Germline V gene sequence: CDR1 SNHLY, CDR2 FYNNEI. The CDR3 sequence is 16 residues long. The CDR3 sequence is CASSDGAGQGIYEQYF. CDR3 in DNA: TGTGCCAGCAGTGATGGAGCGGGACAGGGTATCTACGAGCAGTACTTC.

In its sample, this clonotype was seen a few times. CDR3 protein: CASSTGQSNSPLHF. In DNA, the CDR3 is TGTGCCAGCAGTACCGGACAGTCTAATTCACCCCTCCACTTT. V is TRBV12-3 or TRBV12-4 and J is TRBJ1-6, with D possibly matching TRBD1 (6 bases). This CDR3 has 14 amino acids. Deletions cut 5 bases from V and 6 bases from J, with 11 bases between.

The chain employs TRBV7-9 and TRBJ2-1; D is unclear. This CDR3 is built from 14 residues. Trimming pared 5 bases from V and 6 bases from J, leaving 14 bases between. Per the germline V gene, CDR1 is SEHNR and CDR2 is FQNEAQ (reference sequence). The CDR3 sequence: CASSPTPPGNEQFF. The DNA of the CDR3 is TGTGCCAGCAGCCCGACCCCTCCAGGCAATGAGCAGTTCTTC.

This clonotype was seen only a few times. This rearrangement joins TRBV25-1 to TRBJ2-6, with 9 positions matching TRBD1. Germline CDR1 is MGHDK and CDR2 is SYGVNS. The CDR3 length is 19 residues. V trimming: 1 base; J trimming: 0 bases; junction bases outside the gene matches: 7. CDR3 nucleotide sequence: TGTGCCAGCAGTGAATCAACAGGGGGCTCCCCCTCTGGGGCCAACGTCCTGACTTTC. Protein product: CASSESTGGSPSGANVLTF.

In its sample, this clonotype was seen many times. The chain carries TRBV20-1 and TRBJ2-3, with 8 bases matching TRBD2. Germline V gives CDR1 DFQATT, CDR2 SNEGSKA (reference sequence). Trimming cost V 3 bases and J 0 bases; bases outside gene matches: 8. The CDR3 length is 16 residues. The CDR3 nucleotides read TGCAGTGCTAGCCCCATACTAGCGGCTAGCACAGATACGCAGTATTTT. Residues: CSASPILAASTDTQYF.

This clonotype was found a few times. This chain uses TRBV5-4 with TRBJ2-7; D gene ambiguous. V lost 2 bases and J lost 1, with 10 bases in between. CDR3 size: 14 residues. The germline V gene encodes CDR1 SGHNT and CDR2 YYREEE (reference sequence). CDR3 DNA: TGTGCCAGCAGCTTACTTGGCAGATCCTACGAGCAGTACTTC. It specifies CASSLLGRSYEQYF.

This clonotype was seen many times. V gene TRBV11-3 combines with J gene TRBJ2-1; D call uncertain. This CDR3 is 12 amino acids long. Germline values: CDR1 SGHNT, CDR2 YENEEA. The ends were cut back, 5 bases at V and 4 bases at J, with 6 bases in the middle. The CDR3 reads CASSRRYNEQFF. In DNA form, the CDR3 reads TGTGCCAGCAGCCGCAGGTACAATGAGCAGTTCTTC. The whole variable domain, remainder taken from reference TRBV11-3 and TRBJ2-1, is EAGVVQSPRYKIIEKKQPVAFWCNPISGHNTLYWYLQNLGQGPELLIRYENEEAVDDSQLPKDRFSAERLKGVDSTLKIQPAELGDSAVYLCASSRRYNEQFFGPGTRLTVL.

This clonotype occurred a few times. V is TRBV24-1 and J is TRBJ2-1; TRBD2 aligns across 9 bases. The CDR3 extends over 16 amino acids. Germline V gives CDR1 KGHDR, CDR2 SFDVKD. The trim removed 3 bases at V and 8 bases at J, leaving 10 bases unmatched. For the CDR3, the DNA is TGTGCCACCAGTGATCCCGGGACTAGCAGGATCCATGAGCAGTTCTTC. Protein product: CATSDPGTSRIHEQFF.